This TCR beta chain was identified during a study of T cell responses to AZD1222 COVID-19 vaccine. Points from the study as a whole: Just a handful of AZD1222 recipients were seropositive at baseline. Unmutated regions of variants are reportedly targeted by nearly half of spike-specific TCRs.

Regarding this clone: What it recognizes is unknown.

TCRdb's copy holds only in-frame clones and misses some; the assay was immunoSEQ multiplex PCR. The sample has 150,000 to 200,000 clones, over 90% seen once. The germline V gene has CDR1 LGHNA and CDR2 YNFKEQ. The ends lost 3 bases at V and 7 bases at J; junction bases unmatched: 19. This CDR3 spans 18 amino acids. Recipients boosted at about 4 weeks or about 12 weeks are pooled. The sequencing here drew on peripheral blood, taken 28 days after the second AZD1222 dose. The gene calls are TRBV4-2 and TRBJ1-2; 8 bases are shared with TRBD1. The sequence derives from an adult who received the AZD1222 COVID-19 vaccine. The CDR3 nucleotides read TGTGCCAGCAGCCATCCCTTACACGTGGCCCAGGGGGCTGGTGGCTACACCTTC. This codes for CASSHPLHVAQGAGGYTF.